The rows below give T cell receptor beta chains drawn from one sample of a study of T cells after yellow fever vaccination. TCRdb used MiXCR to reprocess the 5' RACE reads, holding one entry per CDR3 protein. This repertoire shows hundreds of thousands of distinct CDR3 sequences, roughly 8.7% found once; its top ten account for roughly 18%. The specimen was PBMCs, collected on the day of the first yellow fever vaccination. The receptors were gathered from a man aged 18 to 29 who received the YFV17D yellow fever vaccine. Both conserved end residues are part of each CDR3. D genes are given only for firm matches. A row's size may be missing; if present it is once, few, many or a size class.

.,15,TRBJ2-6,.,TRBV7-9,CASSPHLAGANVLTF,TGTGCCAGCAGCCCCCATTTAGCTGGGGCCAACGTCCTGACTTTC
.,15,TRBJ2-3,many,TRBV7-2,CASSTLWGGTDTQYF,TGTGCCAGCAGTACCCTCTGGGGGGGCACAGATACGCAGTATTTT
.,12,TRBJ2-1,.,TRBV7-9,CASSLNSNEQFF,TGTGCCAGCAGCCTTAACAGCAATGAGCAGTTCTTC
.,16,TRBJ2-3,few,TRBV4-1,CASSQAEAGAAGTQYF,TGCGCCAGCAGCCAAGCCGAGGCGGGGGCCGCGGGGACGCAGTATTTT
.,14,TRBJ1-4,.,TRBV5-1,CASSLADTGEKLFF,TGCGCCAGCAGCTTGGCGGACACAGGTGAAAAACTGTTTTTT
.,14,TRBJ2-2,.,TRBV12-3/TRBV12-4,CASQDRPNTGELFF,TGTGCCAGCCAAGACAGGCCGAACACCGGGGAGCTGTTTTTT
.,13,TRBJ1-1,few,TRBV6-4,CASKLAPGMEAFF,TGTGCCAGCAAGTTGGCCCCGGGAATGGAAGCTTTCTTT
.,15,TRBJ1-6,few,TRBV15,CATSGEVGFNSPLHF,TGTGCCACCAGCGGCGAAGTAGGATTTAATTCACCCCTCCACTTT
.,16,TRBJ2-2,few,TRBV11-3,CASSLGQGGGTGELFF,TGTGCCAGCAGCCTCGGACAGGGAGGGGGAACCGGGGAGCTGTTTTTT
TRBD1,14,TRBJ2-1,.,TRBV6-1,CASLERGQNNEQFF,TGTGCCAGCCTAGAAAGGGGGCAAAACAATGAGCAGTTCTTC
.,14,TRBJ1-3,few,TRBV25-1,CASSPRGGTNTIYF,TGTGCCAGCAGCCCTCGAGGAGGGACAAACACCATATATTTT
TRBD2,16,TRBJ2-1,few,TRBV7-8,CASSWVRLAGRNEQFF,TGTGCCAGCAGCTGGGTTAGACTAGCGGGGAGGAATGAGCAGTTCTTC
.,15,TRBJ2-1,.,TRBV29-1,CSVDPAGANYNEQFF,TGCAGCGTTGATCCGGCGGGGGCCAACTACAATGAGCAGTTCTTC
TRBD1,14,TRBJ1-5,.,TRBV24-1,CATSDTGANQPQHF,TGTGCCACCAGTGATACAGGGGCAAATCAGCCCCAGCATTTT
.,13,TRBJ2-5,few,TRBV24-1,CATSDGAQETQYF,TGTGCCACCAGTGATGGGGCGCAAGAGACCCAGTACTTC
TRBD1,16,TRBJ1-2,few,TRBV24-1,CATSDPRGQGFYGYTF,TGTGCCACCAGTGACCCTCGGGGACAGGGTTTCTATGGCTACACCTTC
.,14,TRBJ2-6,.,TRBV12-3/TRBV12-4,CASAAWDGANVLTF,TGTGCCAGCGCGGCGTGGGATGGGGCCAACGTCCTGACTTTC
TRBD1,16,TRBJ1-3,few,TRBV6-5,CASSYLRTGTGNTIYF,TGTGCCAGCAGTTACCTCCGGACAGGCACTGGAAACACCATATATTTT
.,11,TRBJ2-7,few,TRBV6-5,CASSYLYEQYF,TGTGCCAGCAGTTACTTGTACGAGCAGTACTTC
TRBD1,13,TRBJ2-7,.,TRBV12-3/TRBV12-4,CATSGTASYEQYF,TGTGCCACCTCAGGGACAGCCTCCTACGAGCAGTACTTC
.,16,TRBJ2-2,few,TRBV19,CASSKKRWSSSGELFF,TGTGCCAGTAGTAAGAAACGGTGGAGTTCTAGCGGGGAGCTGTTTTTT
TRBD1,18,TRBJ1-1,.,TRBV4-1,CASSQLLGQVGFLPEAFF,TGCGCCAGCAGCCAGCTCCTGGGACAGGTTGGTTTTCTGCCTGAAGCTTTCTTT
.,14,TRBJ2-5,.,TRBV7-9,CASSPRVEEETQYF,TGTGCCAGCAGCCCTAGGGTGGAAGAAGAGACCCAGTACTTC
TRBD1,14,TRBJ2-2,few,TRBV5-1,CASSEGTGAGELFF,TGCGCCAGCAGCGAGGGGACAGGGGCCGGGGAGCTGTTTTTT
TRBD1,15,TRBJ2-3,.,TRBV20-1,CSARDLRGPTDTQYF,TGCAGTGCTAGAGATCTCAGGGGGCCCACAGATACGCAGTATTTT
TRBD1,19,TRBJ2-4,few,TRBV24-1,CATSDPDRESLLAKNIQYF,TGTGCCACCAGTGACCCGGACAGGGAGTCCCTACTAGCCAAAAACATTCAGTACTTC
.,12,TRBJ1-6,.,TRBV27,CASSETRSPLHF,TGTGCCAGCAGTGAAACTAGATCACCCCTCCACTTT
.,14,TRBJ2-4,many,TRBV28,CASRSGAAKNIQYF,TGTGCCAGCAGGTCAGGGGCAGCCAAAAACATTCAGTACTTC
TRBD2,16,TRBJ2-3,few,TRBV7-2,CASSSPSGFRTDTQYF,TGTGCCAGCAGCTCTCCTAGCGGGTTTCGCACAGATACGCAGTATTTT
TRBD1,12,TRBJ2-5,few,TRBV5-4,CASSLNRDRVFF,TGTGCCAGCAGCTTGAACCGGGACAGGGTGTTCTTC
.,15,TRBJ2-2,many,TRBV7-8,CASSFNVQGTGELFF,TGTGCCAGCAGCTTTAACGTCCAGGGCACCGGGGAGCTGTTTTTT
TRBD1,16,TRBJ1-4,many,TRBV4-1,CASSRYTGTGDEKLFF,TGCGCCAGCAGCCGCTATACCGGGACAGGGGACGAAAAACTGTTTTTT
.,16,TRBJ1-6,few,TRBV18,CASSPPSQGTNSPLHF,TGTGCCAGCTCACCACCTTCCCAGGGGACCAATTCACCCCTCCACTTT
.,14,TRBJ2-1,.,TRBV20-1,CSASYLGGYNEQFF,TGCAGTGCTAGTTATTTGGGCGGGTACAATGAGCAGTTCTTC
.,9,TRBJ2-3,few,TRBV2,CASGVTQYF,TGTGCCAGCGGGGTTACGCAGTATTTT
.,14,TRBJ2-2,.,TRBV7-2,CASSLNVATGELFF,TGTGCCAGCAGCTTAAACGTGGCCACCGGGGAGCTGTTTTTT